A selection of T cell receptor beta chains follows, all from one sample in a study of shared clonotypes between healthy human individuals. TCRdb keeps only in-frame clones here, not all; method: immunoSEQ multiplex PCR. The table shows some 2,500,000 clones, with under 95% occurring only once. Sequenced sample: naive CD4+ T cells from PBMCs. Receptors originate from a man between 18 and 35 years old in good health. Some clones in this sample may be carry-over from other donors' samples. The CDR3 runs from the conserved cysteine through the conserved F or W. A D gene is named only where the DNA matches it firmly. Clone size is stated in some rows and not others, as once, few, many or a class when expanded.

V,D,size,J,DNA,CDR3
TRBV27,NA,NA,TRBJ1-5,TGTGCCAGCAGTTTATCGCAGGTACAAGCGGGCAATCAGCCCCAGCATTTT,CASSLSQVQAGNQPQHF
TRBV14,TRBD2,NA,TRBJ2-4,TGTGCCAGCAGCCATGATAGCGGGAGCGACATTCAGTACTTC,CASSHDSGSDIQYF
TRBV4-3,NA,NA,TRBJ2-1,TGCGCCAGCAGCCAAGATCGGGGCAGCTACAATGAGCAGTTCTTC,CASSQDRGSYNEQFF
TRBV25-1,TRBD1,NA,TRBJ1-2,TGTGCCAGCAGTGAAACTCGGACAGGGGAAGTCTATGGCTACACCTTC,CASSETRTGEVYGYTF
TRBV6-5,TRBD1,NA,TRBJ1-2,TGTGCCAGCAGTTACGGGACAGGGATGGGCTACACCTTC,CASSYGTGMGYTF
TRBV6-5,NA,NA,TRBJ2-7,TGTGCCAGCAGTTCCCTGTCCCACCACGAGCAGTACTTC,CASSSLSHHEQYF
TRBV20-1,NA,NA,TRBJ2-1,TGCAGTGCACCGGACTACAATGAGCAGTTCTTC,CSAPDYNEQFF
TRBV5-6,NA,NA,TRBJ2-3,TGTGCCAGCAGGATACGACGTGGCTTCACAGATACGCAGTATTTT,CASRIRRGFTDTQYF
TRBV18,TRBD2,NA,TRBJ2-5,TGTGCCAGCTCGACTCTAGCGGGAGGTGCAGAGACCCAGTACTTC,CASSTLAGGAETQYF
TRBV19,NA,few,TRBJ1-2,TGTGCCAGTAGTACAGGGCGCGGCTACACCTTC,CASSTGRGYTF
TRBV29-1,TRBD1,NA,TRBJ1-3,TGCAGCGTCCGGAAACAGGGGGCTGGAAACACCATATATTTT,CSVRKQGAGNTIYF
TRBV6-1,NA,once,TRBJ2-7,TGTGCCACAACGTACTACGAGCAGTACTTC,CATTYYEQYF
TRBV6-1,TRBD1,few,TRBJ1-5,TGTGCCAGCAGGGACAGGGGCCGCAATCAGCCCCAGCATTTT,CASRDRGRNQPQHF
TRBV11-2,TRBD1,NA,TRBJ1-3,TGTGCCAGCAGCTTGGACGACAGGGATAGAGTCTCTGGAAACACCATATATTTT,CASSLDDRDRVSGNTIYF
TRBV7-2,NA,NA,TRBJ2-3,TGTGCCAGCAGCCTCGAGGGGGATGGCACAGATACGCAGTATTTT,CASSLEGDGTDTQYF